Detailed here is one T cell receptor (beta chain). Its antigen is unknown. Profiling relied on immunoSEQ multiplex PCR, and the TCRdb table lists in-frame clones only, not all of them. This table has more than 9,000 clones, around nine tenths appearing once. A marrow graft followed busulfan-fludarabine conditioning, with cyclophosphamide on days +3 and +4. The CDR3 covers 13 residues. V shed 5 bases and J shed 4 bases, with 9 bases lying between them. Germline assignment: CDR1 SGHTA and CDR2 FQGNSA. This sample is part of a study of T cells after posttransplantation cyclophosphamide. Study outcomes and limitations: Blood and skin or GI T cell repertoires showed limited TRB overlap. Recipient CMV seropositivity and CMV reactivation strongly tracked TRB clonality.

The sample here was CD4+ T cells sorted from PBMCs, taken after allogeneic stem cell transplant with posttransplant cyclophosphamide. The origin of this receptor is a young adult male patient who received an allogeneic stem cell transplant from a related donor, was CMV-positive, and had acute GVHD only. The graft donor may account for some of the T cells. V gene TRBV7-2 combines with J gene TRBJ1-5; maybe TRBD1 (6 bases). The CDR3 coding sequence is TGTGCCAGCAGCCCAGGGGTTAATCAGCCCCAGCATTTT. Amino acids: CASSPGVNQPQHF.